Below, one T cell receptor beta chain is given with its context. What antigen it recognizes has not been identified. No qualities accompany the bases; no much larger clone lies one base away. At the DNA level, this CDR3 is encoded by other sequences in the same sample as well. The immunoSEQ Assay was used to sequence TCRbeta CDR3 regions. After extraction, genomic DNA underwent amplification by bias-controlled multiplex PCR, followed by high-throughput sequencing. For the original study's pipeline: To quantify the absolute abundance of each unique TCRbeta CDR3 region, sequences were collapsed and filtered. Usable DNA was measured by amplifying reference genes present in all nucleated cells, and TCRbeta template counts were normalized to that usable DNA to estimate T cell fraction. Repertoire TCRs were annotated as SARS-CoV-2-specific when V gene, CDR3 amino acid sequence and J gene were exactly matched to a known reactive TCR set. MIRA supplied the reference SARS-CoV-2 TCR set, which was filtered for enrichment in COVID-19-positive ImmuneCODE repertoires so that public or cross-reactive TCRs were removed. Using the MIRA antigens, annotated TCRs were further analysed by specific ORF or by position within an ORF. Breadth was defined as the number of annotated unique rearrangements divided by the total number of unique productive rearrangements, and depth was defined as the summed frequency of the annotated unique rearrangements. Two-sided Wilcoxon rank-sum tests were applied when comparing TCR breadth between groups. TCRdb mirrors the immuneACCESS table, restricted to in-frame sequences. Some clones are absent from its copies; in checked studies, under half trace to an unresolved V gene, and the reason for the others is unknown. D and trimming come from the DNA, and the V and J calls and clone size come from that table. For this sample there are 380,000 or so clones; around four fifths appear just once. The ten largest clones represent roughly 7.4% of the sample.

The sample belongs to a study of Ad26.COV2.S vaccination and SARS-CoV-2 variants (dated by TCRdb to about 2021). A note on the overall study: Donors in the vaccine arm were drawn from COV1001, a multicentre, randomized, double-blind, placebo-controlled phase I-IIa trial testing Ad26.COV2.S in healthy adults. TCRbeta repertoire sequencing served as the tool for gauging how specific and how broad the SARS-CoV-2-reactive T cell receptors were following Ad26.COV2.S vaccination. Investigators remained blinded to trial group allocation during experiments and outcome assessment. Ad26.COV2.S was administered intramuscularly at 5 x 10^10 or 1 x 10^11 viral particles, either as a single shot or as two shots given 56 days apart. Trial participants were randomized into five groups of five: low-dose or high-dose Ad26.COV2.S given once or twice, or placebo on both occasions. The TCR-sequenced set comprised roughly 30 samples: around 20 Ad26.COV2.S vaccine recipients, 5 placebo recipients and 8 SARS-CoV-2 convalescent individuals.

According to the study, the label for this sample's treatment or condition signals: some 19 received Ad26.COV2.S at low or high dose, single or two shots; about 5 received placebo; per-sample allocation not given. Repertoires of vaccine and placebo recipients were sequenced from samples collected on day 63 after the first injection. Cohort 1b enrolled about two dozen adults aged 18-55 years at a single site in Boston, USA, between 29 July and 7 August 2020. Ad26.COV2.S was a replication-incompetent adenovirus type 26 vector that expressed a prefusion-stabilized SARS-CoV-2 spike protein derived from the original Wuhan strain. CDR1 is given as SGHDN and CDR2 as FVKESK, both from the germline V gene. The trim is 1 base for V and 2 bases for J, with a gap of 5 bases between the germline ends. From its cysteine to its phenylalanine, the CDR3 spans 13 amino acids. CDR3 DNA is the only sequence kept; it has 39 bases, read in frame from the first base.

Overall results and qualifications from the work: Substantial breadth of spike-specific CD8+ and CD4+ T cell responses was reported after vaccination. Comparing responses between vaccine doses or regimens was not something the study was powered to do. Vaccine and placebo recipients had similar non-spike TCR breadth, a finding consistent with the vaccine containing only spike. It was noted by the authors that total T cell responses may have been underestimated by the TCR breadth and depth analyses. Compared with placebo recipients, Ad26.COV2.S recipients showed higher spike-specific TCR breadth (P = 0.0014).

The sequence derives from a person aged 18 to 59 who received the Ad26.COV2.S COVID-19 vaccine or a placebo. This chain is built from TRBV14 and TRBJ1-2, with the D gene too uncertain to name. The starting material was peripheral blood, obtained in a trial of Ad26.COV2.S vaccine versus placebo. The CDR3 is CASSQGGNYGYTF. The nucleotide sequence reads TGTGCCAGCAGCCAAGGGGGAAACTATGGCTACACCTTC.